These 14 T cell receptor beta chains were all obtained from the same sample, sequenced in a study of T-cell memory formation after mild COVID-19. TCRdb reprocessed the 5' RACE reads with MiXCR, giving one entry per CDR3 protein. The repertoire holds a few hundred thousand distinct CDR3 sequences, less than 25% seen once, with about 8.7% in the top ten. Sequences were obtained from PBMCs or a T cell subset sorted from them (not recorded which). The receptors were gathered from an adult woman who had mild COVID-19 (a few samples of this study predate the infection). Cell type and time point are not known.

J is TRBJ1-6 and V is TRBV7-9; possible D gene TRBD1, 6 bases. The V gene's germline CDR1 is SEHNR and CDR2 FQNEAQ (reference sequence). The CDR3 has 15 amino acids. Trimming left V 3 bases short and J 8 bases short, with 14 bases between. CDR3 loop: CASSFRGQGDSPLHF. The CDR3 region has the DNA TGTGCCAGCAGCTTCCGGGGGCAAGGGGATTCACCCCTCCACTTT.

This clonotype was counted a few times. One end of the junction varies from germline; a read error may be responsible. This sequence joins TRBV4-2 and TRBJ2-1; 10 bases are a match to TRBD2. The germline CDR1 and CDR2 sequences are LGHNA and YNFKEQ. CDR3 size: 15 residues. Here the CDR3 DNA reads TGTGCCAGCAGCCAAGACACTAGCGGGGTAGATCTGGTGGTCTTC. Translation gives CASSQDTSGVDLVVF.

The chain joins TRBV7-2 to TRBJ1-1; possibly TRBD1 for D (6 bases). The CDR3 runs to 14 residues. CDR1 is SGHTA and CDR2 is FQGNSA in the germline V gene. Trimming removed 5 bases from V and 5 bases from J, with 15 bases in between. For the CDR3, the DNA is TGTGCCAGCAGCGGCCGGGGGGGGGCAACTGAAGCTTTCTTT. It yields the protein CASSGRGGATEAFF.

This chain connects TRBV24-1 to TRBJ2-3; TRBD2 is a possible D gene (7 bases). The CDR3 has 15 residues. Germline lookup yields CDR1 KGHDR and CDR2 SFDVKD. The germline V and J ends were trimmed by 1 base and 6 bases, with 13 bases remaining between them. In DNA form, the CDR3 reads TGTGCCACCAGTGATTTTACGGGGGGCAAGGATACGCAGTATTTT. It specifies CATSDFTGGKDTQYF.

This chain links TRBV6-1 with TRBJ1-5; TRBD1 might be the D (6 bases). The CDR3 sequence is 16 residues long. Trimming cost V 1 base and J 0 bases, with 10 bases left between them. Germline lookup yields CDR1 MNHNS and CDR2 SASEGT. In DNA, the CDR3 is TGTGCCAGCAGTGAAGGGACAGCCTATAGCAATCAGCCCCAGCATTTT. Translating it yields CASSEGTAYSNQPQHF.

The chain couples TRBV7-2 to TRBJ2-2, with D uncertain. CDR1 SGHTA and CDR2 FQGNSA come from the germline V gene. This CDR3 comprises 16 residues. V lost 5 bases, J lost 1 base, and 14 bases lay in between. The CDR3 here is CASSPWAQMNTGELFF. Here the CDR3 DNA reads TGTGCCAGCAGCCCCTGGGCGCAGATGAACACCGGGGAGCTGTTTTTT.

V usage is TRBV20-1 and J usage is TRBJ2-1; 9 nucleotides line up with TRBD2. Germline V gene lookup returns CDR1 DFQATT and CDR2 SNEGSKA (reference sequence). V trimming: 6 bases; J trimming: 4 bases; junction bases outside the gene matches: 7. The CDR3 consists of 14 residues. CDR3 DNA sequence: TGCAGTGCCCCTAGCGGGATGGGGTACAATGAGCAGTTCTTC. This gives the protein CSAPSGMGYNEQFF.

The chain carries TRBV7-2 and TRBJ2-7, with TRBD2 identical over 9 bases. Looked up from germline, CDR1 is SGHTA and CDR2 is FQGNSA. J was trimmed by 2 bases and V by 0 bases; bases with no gene match: 2. The CDR3 is made up of 15 amino acids. The CDR3, as DNA: TGTGCCAGCAGCTTAGCTAGCGGGAGTACCTACGAGCAGTACTTC. Translating it yields CASSLASGSTYEQYF.

The chain has TRBV5-5 and TRBJ1-1; the D is unclear. Trimming shortened V by 0 bases and J by 4 bases, and 10 bases separated the two germline ends. This CDR3 contains 14 residues. Germline V gives CDR1 SGHKS, CDR2 YYEKEE (reference sequence). The CDR3 bases are TGTGCCAGCAGCTTGGAGGGAGGTGGCACTGAAGCTTTCTTT. Translating it yields CASSLEGGGTEAFF.

The gene calls are TRBV6-5 and TRBJ2-6; TRBD1 aligns across 8 bases. The germline CDR1 and CDR2 sequences are MNHEY and SVGAGI. The CDR3 runs 17 residues. V gave up 7 bases and J gave up 1 base; unmatched junction bases: 9. This CDR3 reads CASMVGRGRSGANVLTF. The CDR3 bases are TGTGCCAGCATGGTAGGCAGGGGGCGTTCTGGGGCCAACGTCCTGACTTTC.

The rearrangement uses TRBV7-9 and TRBJ1-1, with D unresolved. CDR1 is SEHNR, CDR2 FQNEAQ, per germline (reference sequence). CDR3 length equals 16 residues. V dropped 5 bases and J dropped 1 base, with 17 bases sitting between them. The CDR3 region has the DNA TGTGCCAGCAGCCCCGACCCCCCGCTTTCGAACACTGAAGCTTTCTTT. Translation: CASSPDPPLSNTEAFF.

A few counts support this clonotype. The V gene is TRBV20-1, the J gene TRBJ2-7; maybe TRBD2 (5 bases). The CDR3 contains 14 residues. V lost 4 bases and J lost 2, with 15 bases in between. CDR1 is DFQATT, CDR2 SNEGSKA, per germline (reference sequence). CDR3 residues: CSATITGFPYEQYF. The CDR3 bases are TGCAGTGCTACTATCACGGGGTTCCCCTACGAGCAGTACTTC.

This chain uses TRBV3-1 with TRBJ1-2, with D hard to call. The CDR3 is made up of 15 amino acids. CDR1 is LGHDT and CDR2 is YNNKEL in the germline V gene (reference sequence). Trimming pared 4 bases from V and 6 bases from J, leaving 18 bases between. CDR3 bases: TGTGCCAGCAGCCGGGAAGACGTCAGTACCGATGGCTACACCTTC. Translating gives CASSREDVSTDGYTF.

This clonotype was counted a few times. V usage is TRBV5-1 and J usage is TRBJ2-5; TRBD2 aligns across 11 bases. Germline V gene lookup returns CDR1 SGHRS and CDR2 YFSETQ. CDR3 length: 15 residues. The V gene end was trimmed by 0 bases and the J gene end by 10 bases; junction bases not matched to a gene: 8. The CDR3 sequence is CASSLASGGLVVQYF. The CDR3 region has the DNA TGCGCCAGCAGCTTGGCTAGCGGGGGGCTCGTGGTCCAGTACTTC. Complete variable domain (other parts from reference TRBV5-1 and TRBJ2-5): KAGVTQTPRYLIKTRGQQVTLSCSPISGHRSVSWYQQTPGQGLQFLFEYFSETQRNKGNFPGRFSGRQFSNSRSEMNVSTLELGDSALYLCASSLASGGLVVQYFGPGTRLLVL.